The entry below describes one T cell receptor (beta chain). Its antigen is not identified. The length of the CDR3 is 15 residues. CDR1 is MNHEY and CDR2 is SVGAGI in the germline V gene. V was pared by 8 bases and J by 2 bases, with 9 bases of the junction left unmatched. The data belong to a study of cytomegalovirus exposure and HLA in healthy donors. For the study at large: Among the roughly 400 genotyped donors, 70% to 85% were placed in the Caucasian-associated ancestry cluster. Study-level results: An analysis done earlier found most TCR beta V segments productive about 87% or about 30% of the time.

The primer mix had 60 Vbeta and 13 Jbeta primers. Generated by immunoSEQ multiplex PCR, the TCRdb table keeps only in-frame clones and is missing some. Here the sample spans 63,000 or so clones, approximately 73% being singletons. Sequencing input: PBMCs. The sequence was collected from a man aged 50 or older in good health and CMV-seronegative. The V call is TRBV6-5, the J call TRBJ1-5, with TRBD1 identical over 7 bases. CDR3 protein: CASSDRDARNQPQHF. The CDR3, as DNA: TGTGCCAGCTCCGACAGGGATGCGCGCAATCAGCCCCAGCATTTT.